This T cell receptor (beta chain) was profiled in a study of cytomegalovirus exposure and HLA in healthy donors. V lost 1 base to trimming and J lost 0 bases, with 7 bases between them. The germline V gene encodes CDR1 LNHDA and CDR2 SQIVND (reference sequence). The CDR3 loop spans 15 amino acids. Primers: 60 Vbeta forward and 13 Jbeta reverse. Sequenced by immunoSEQ multiplex PCR; TCRdb stores in-frame clones only, minus some. The profile covers tens of thousands of clones, with 78% appearing a single time and almost 4.5% taken by the ten largest. The chain recombines TRBV19 with TRBJ1-5; D gene unclear. Sequenced: PBMCs. This TCR came from a man aged 35 to 55 in good health and CMV-seronegative. This CDR3 is CASSIVADSNQPQHF. CDR3 sequence (DNA): TGTGCCAGTAGTATAGTGGCGGATAGCAATCAGCCCCAGCATTTT.